This T cell receptor beta chain was identified in a study of blood T cell repertoires in COVID-19. Study-wide context: T cells, B-cell-depleted T cells, or PBMCs supplied cDNA or gDNA.

CDR3 length equals 14 residues. The germline V gene has CDR1 SEHNR and CDR2 FQNEAQ (reference sequence). Between the trimmed V and J ends, which lost 5 bases and 6 bases, there was a span of 17 bases. Assay: immunoSEQ multiplex PCR; the TCRdb copy retains only in-frame clones and omits some. This sample carries around 280,000 clones, 86% of them seen once, and the ten largest clones take roughly 2.1%. This clonotype was sampled from a woman in her 30s who had recovered from COVID-19. The sequencing sample was made of peripheral blood. The chain has TRBV7-9 and TRBJ2-7, with TRBD1 as a possible D gene (6 bases). The CDR3 protein is CASSNPGALSEQYF. CDR3 nucleotide sequence: TGTGCCAGCAGCAACCCAGGGGCGCTGTCCGAGCAGTACTTC.